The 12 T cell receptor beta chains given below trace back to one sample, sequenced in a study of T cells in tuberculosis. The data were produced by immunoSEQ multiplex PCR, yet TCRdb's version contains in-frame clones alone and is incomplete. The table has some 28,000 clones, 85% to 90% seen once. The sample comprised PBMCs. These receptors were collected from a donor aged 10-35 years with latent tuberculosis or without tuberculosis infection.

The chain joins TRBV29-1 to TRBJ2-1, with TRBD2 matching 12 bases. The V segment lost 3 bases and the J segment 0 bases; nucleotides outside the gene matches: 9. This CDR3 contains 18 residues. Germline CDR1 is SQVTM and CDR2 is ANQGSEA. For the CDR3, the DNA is TGCAGCGTTGAGTCTAGCGGGGGGGCCCTGGGCTCCTACAATGAGCAGTTCTTC. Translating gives CSVESSGGALGSYNEQFF.

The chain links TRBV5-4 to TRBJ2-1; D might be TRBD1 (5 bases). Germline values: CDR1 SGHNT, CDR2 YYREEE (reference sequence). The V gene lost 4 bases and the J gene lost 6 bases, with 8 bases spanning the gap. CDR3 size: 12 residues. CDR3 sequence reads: CASSQGRNEQFF. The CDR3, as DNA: TGTGCCAGCAGCCAGGGCCGCAATGAGCAGTTCTTC.

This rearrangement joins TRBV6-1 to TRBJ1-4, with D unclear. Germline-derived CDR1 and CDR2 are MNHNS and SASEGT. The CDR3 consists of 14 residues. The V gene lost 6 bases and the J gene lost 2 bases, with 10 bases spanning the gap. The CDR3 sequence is CASRDGGTNEKLFF. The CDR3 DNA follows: TGTGCCAGCAGGGACGGAGGGACTAATGAAAAACTGTTTTTT.

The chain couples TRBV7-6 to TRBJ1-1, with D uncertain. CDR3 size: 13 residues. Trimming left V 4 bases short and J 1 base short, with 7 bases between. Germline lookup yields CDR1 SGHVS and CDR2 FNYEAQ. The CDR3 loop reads CASSSSGNTEAFF. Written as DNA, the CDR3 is TGTGCCAGCAGCTCCTCAGGGAACACTGAAGCTTTCTTT.

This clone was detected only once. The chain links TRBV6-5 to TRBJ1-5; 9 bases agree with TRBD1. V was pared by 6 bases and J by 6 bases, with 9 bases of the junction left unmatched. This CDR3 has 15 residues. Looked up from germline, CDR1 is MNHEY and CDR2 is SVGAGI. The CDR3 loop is CASSFGTGRGQPQHF. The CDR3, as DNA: TGTGCCAGCAGCTTTGGGACAGGGAGGGGTCAGCCCCAGCATTTT.

CDR3 amino acids: CSVEENRMNTEAFF. CDR3 sequence (DNA): TGCAGCGTTGAAGAAAACAGGATGAACACTGAAGCTTTCTTT. The rearrangement links TRBV29-1 to TRBJ1-1, with D maybe TRBD1 (5 bases). CDR1 is SQVTM and CDR2 is ANQGSEA in the germline V gene. Trimming removed 0 bases from V and 0 bases from J, with 8 bases in between. The CDR3 is made up of 14 amino acids.

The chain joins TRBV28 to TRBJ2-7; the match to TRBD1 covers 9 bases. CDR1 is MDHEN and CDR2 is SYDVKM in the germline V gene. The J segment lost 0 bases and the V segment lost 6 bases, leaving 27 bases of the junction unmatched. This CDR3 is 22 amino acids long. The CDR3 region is CASSTPQLASGTGPDISYEQYF. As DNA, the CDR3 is TGTGCCAGCAGCACCCCCCAGCTAGCCTCCGGGACAGGGCCCGATATCTCCTACGAGCAGTACTTC.

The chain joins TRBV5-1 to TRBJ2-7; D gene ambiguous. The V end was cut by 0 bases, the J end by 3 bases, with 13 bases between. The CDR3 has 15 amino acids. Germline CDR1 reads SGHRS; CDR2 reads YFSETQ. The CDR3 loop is CASSLGPEDFYEQYF. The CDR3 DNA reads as TGCGCCAGCAGCTTGGGGCCAGAAGACTTCTACGAGCAGTACTTC. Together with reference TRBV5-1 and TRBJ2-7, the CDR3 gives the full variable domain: KAGVTQTPRYLIKTRGQQVTLSCSPISGHRSVSWYQQTPGQGLQFLFEYFSETQRNKGNFPGRFSGRQFSNSRSEMNVSTLELGDSALYLCASSLGPEDFYEQYFGPGTRLTVT.

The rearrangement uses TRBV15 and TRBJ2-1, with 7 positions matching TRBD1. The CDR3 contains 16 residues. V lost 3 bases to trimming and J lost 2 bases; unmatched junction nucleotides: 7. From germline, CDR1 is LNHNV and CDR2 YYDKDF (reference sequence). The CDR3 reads CATSSNLGQAYNEQFF. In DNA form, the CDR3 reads TGTGCCACCAGCAGTAATCTCGGACAGGCCTACAATGAGCAGTTCTTC. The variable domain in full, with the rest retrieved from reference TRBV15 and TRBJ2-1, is DAMVIQNPRYQVTQFGKPVTLSCSQTLNHNVMYWYQQKSSQAPKLLFHYYDKDFNNEADTPDNFQSRRPNTSFCFLDIRSPGLGDTAMYLCATSSNLGQAYNEQFFGPGTRLTVL.

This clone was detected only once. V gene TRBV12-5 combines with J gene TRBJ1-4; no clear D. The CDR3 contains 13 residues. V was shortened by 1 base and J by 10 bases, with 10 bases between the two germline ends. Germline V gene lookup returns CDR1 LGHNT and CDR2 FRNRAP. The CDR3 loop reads CASGLDRYGKLFF. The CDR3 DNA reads TGTGCTAGTGGTTTGGACCGGTACGGAAAACTGTTTTTT.

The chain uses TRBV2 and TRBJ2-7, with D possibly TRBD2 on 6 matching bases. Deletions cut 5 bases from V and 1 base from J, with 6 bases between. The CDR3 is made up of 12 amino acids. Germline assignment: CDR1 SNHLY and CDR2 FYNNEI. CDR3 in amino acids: CASSRGSYEQYF. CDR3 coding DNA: TGTGCCAGCAGTCGGGGGTCCTACGAGCAGTACTTC.

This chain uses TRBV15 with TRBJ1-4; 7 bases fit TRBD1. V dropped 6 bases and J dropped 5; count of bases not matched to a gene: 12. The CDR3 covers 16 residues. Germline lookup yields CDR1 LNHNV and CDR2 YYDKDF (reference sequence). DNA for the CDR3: TGTGCCACCAGTTCGTTAGGGGGACAGAAAAATGAAAAACTGTTTTTT. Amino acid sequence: CATSSLGGQKNEKLFF. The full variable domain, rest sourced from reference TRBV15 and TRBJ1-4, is DAMVIQNPRYQVTQFGKPVTLSCSQTLNHNVMYWYQQKSSQAPKLLFHYYDKDFNNEADTPDNFQSRRPNTSFCFLDIRSPGLGDTAMYLCATSSLGGQKNEKLFFGSGTQLSVL.